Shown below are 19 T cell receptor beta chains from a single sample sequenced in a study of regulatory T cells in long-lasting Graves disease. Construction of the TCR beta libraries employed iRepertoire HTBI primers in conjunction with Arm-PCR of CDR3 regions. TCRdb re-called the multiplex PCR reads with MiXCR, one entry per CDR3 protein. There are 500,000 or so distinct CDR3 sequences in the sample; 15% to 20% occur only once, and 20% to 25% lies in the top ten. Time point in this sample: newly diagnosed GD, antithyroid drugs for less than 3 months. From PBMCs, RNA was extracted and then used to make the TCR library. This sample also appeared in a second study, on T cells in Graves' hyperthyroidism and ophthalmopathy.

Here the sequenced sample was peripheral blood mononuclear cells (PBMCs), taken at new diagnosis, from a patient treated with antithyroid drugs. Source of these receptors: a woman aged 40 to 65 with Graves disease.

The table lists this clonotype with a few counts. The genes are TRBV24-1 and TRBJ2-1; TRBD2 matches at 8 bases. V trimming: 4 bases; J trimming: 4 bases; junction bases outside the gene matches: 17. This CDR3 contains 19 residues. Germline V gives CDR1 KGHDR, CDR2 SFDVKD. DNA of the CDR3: TGTGCCACCAGTGACACCGACCGGGGGGGGGCGGGGGTATACAATGAGCAGTTCTTC. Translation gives CATSDTDRGGAGVYNEQFF.

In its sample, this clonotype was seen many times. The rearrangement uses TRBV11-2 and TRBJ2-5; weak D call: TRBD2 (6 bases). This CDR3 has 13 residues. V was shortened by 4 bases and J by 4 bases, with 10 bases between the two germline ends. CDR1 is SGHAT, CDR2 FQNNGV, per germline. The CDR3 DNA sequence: TGTGCCAGCAGCTGGGGGGTGTCAGAGACCCAGTACTTC. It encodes CASSWGVSETQYF.

Here the CDR3 reads CASSSYPSAFVTQYF. CDR3 bases: TGTGCCAGCAGTTCCTACCCTTCAGCGTTTGTGACCCAGTACTTC. J is TRBJ2-5 and V is TRBV28, with D uncertain. V lost 4 bases, J lost 7 bases, and 19 bases lay in between. This CDR3 region has 15 residues. CDR1 MDHEN and CDR2 SYDVKM come from the germline V gene. Full variable domain (remainder filled in from reference TRBV28 and TRBJ2-5): DVKVTQSSRYLVKRTGEKVFLECVQDMDHENMFWYRQDPGLGLRLIYFSYDVKMKEKGDIPEGYSVSREKKERFSLILESASTNQTSMYLCASSSYPSAFVTQYFGPGTRLLVL.

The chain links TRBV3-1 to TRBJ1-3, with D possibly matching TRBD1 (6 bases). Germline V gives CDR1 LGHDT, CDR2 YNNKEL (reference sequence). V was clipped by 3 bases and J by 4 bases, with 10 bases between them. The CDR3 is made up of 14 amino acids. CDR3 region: CASSQRQGGNTIYF. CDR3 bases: TGTGCCAGCAGCCAGAGGCAGGGGGGAAACACCATATATTTT.

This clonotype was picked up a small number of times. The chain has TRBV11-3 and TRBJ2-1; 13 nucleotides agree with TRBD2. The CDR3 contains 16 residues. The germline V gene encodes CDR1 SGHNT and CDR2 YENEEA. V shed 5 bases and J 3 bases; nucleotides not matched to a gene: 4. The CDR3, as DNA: TGTGCCAGCAGCCACCGGACTAGCGGGGGCTACAATGAGCAGTTCTTC. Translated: CASSHRTSGGYNEQFF.

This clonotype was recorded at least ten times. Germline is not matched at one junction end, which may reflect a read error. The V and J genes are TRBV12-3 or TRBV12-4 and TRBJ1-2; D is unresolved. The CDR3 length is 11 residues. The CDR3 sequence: CASGLNYGYTF. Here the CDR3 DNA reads TGTGCCAGCGGTTTGAACTATGGCTACACCTTC.

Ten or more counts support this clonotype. This CDR3 is CASSPDTSSYEQYF. CDR3 coding DNA: TGTGCCAGCAGCCCGGACACGAGCTCCTACGAGCAGTACTTC. The chain carries TRBV18 and TRBJ2-7, with a possible D match to TRBD1 (5 bases). Between the trimmed V and J ends, which lost 8 bases and 0 bases, there was a span of 14 bases. The CDR3 has 14 amino acids. CDR1 is KGHSH, CDR2 LQKENI, per germline.

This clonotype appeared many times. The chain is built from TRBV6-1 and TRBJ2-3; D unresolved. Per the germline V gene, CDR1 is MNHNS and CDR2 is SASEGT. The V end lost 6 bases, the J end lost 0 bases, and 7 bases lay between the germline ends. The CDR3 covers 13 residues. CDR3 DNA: TGTGCCAGCAGGAAAACAAGCACAGATACGCAGTATTTT. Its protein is CASRKTSTDTQYF.

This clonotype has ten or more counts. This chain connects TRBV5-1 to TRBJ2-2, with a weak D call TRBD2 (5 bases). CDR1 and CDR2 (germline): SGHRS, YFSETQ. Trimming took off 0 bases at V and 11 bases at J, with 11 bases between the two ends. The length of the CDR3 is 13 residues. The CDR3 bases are TGCGCCAGCAGCTTGGTTCCCGGAGGCGAGCTGTTTTTT. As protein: CASSLVPGGELFF.

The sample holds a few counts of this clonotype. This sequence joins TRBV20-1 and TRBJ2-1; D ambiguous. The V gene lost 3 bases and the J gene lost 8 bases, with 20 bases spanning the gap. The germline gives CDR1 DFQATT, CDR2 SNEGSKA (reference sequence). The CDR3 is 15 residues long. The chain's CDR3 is CSASNPKNRPHEQFF. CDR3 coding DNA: TGCAGTGCTAGTAACCCGAAGAACCGGCCTCATGAGCAGTTCTTC.

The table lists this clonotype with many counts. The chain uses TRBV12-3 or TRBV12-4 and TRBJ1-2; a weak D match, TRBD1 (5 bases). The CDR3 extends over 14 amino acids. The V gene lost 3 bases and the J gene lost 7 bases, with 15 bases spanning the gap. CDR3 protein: CASSLFVGVVGYTF. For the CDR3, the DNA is TGTGCCAGCAGTTTGTTCGTGGGGGTTGTTGGCTACACCTTC.

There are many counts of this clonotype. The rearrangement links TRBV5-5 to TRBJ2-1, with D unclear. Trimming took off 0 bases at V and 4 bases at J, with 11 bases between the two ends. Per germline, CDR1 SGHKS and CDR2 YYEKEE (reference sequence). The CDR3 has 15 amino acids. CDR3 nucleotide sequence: TGTGCCAGCAGCTTGGGACCGCCAATTTACAATGAGCAGTTCTTC. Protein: CASSLGPPIYNEQFF.

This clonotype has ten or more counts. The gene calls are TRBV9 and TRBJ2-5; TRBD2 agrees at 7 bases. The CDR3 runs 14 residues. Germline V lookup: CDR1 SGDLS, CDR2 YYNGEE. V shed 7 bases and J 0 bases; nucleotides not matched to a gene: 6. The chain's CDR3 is CASGRGRDQETQYF. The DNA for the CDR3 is TGTGCCAGCGGGAGGGGCCGGGACCAAGAGACCCAGTACTTC.

The CDR3 reads CASSRDPGSFNSPLHF. The CDR3 nucleotides read TGTGCCAGCTCACGGGACCCGGGGAGTTTTAATTCACCCCTCCACTTT. The rearrangement joins TRBV18 to TRBJ1-6, with a weak D call TRBD1 (5 bases). V was clipped by 4 bases and J by 6 bases, with 16 bases between them. The CDR3 has 16 amino acids. Looked up from germline, CDR1 is KGHSH and CDR2 is LQKENI.

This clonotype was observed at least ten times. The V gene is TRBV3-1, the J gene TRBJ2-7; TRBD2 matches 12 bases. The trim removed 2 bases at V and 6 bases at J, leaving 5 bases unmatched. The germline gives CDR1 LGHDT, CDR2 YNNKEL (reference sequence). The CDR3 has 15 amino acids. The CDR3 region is CASSQPSGGAIEQYF. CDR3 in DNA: TGTGCCAGCAGCCAACCTAGCGGGGGGGCCATCGAGCAGTACTTC.

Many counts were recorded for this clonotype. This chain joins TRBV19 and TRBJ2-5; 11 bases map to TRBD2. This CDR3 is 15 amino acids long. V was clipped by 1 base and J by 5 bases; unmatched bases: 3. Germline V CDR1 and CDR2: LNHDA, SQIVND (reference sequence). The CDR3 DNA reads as TGTGCCAGTAGTATAGCGGGACTAGCGGCGGAGACCCAGTACTTC. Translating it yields CASSIAGLAAETQYF. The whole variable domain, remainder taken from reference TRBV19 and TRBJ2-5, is DGGITQSPKYLFRKEGQNVTLSCEQNLNHDAMYWYRQDPGQGLRLIYYSQIVNDFQKGDIAEGYSVSREKKESFPLTVTSAQKNPTAFYLCASSIAGLAAETQYFGPGTRLLVL.

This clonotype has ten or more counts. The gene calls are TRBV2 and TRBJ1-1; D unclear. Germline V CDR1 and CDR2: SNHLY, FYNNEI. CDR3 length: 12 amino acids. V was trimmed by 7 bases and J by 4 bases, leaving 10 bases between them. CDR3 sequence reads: CASTGEGTEAFF. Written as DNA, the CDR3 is TGTGCCAGCACAGGAGAGGGCACTGAAGCTTTCTTT.

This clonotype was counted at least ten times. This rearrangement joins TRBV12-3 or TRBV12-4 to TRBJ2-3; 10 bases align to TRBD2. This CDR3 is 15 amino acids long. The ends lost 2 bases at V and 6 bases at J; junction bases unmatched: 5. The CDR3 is CASSLLAGAPDTQYF. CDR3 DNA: TGTGCCAGCAGTTTACTAGCGGGGGCCCCTGATACGCAGTATTTT.

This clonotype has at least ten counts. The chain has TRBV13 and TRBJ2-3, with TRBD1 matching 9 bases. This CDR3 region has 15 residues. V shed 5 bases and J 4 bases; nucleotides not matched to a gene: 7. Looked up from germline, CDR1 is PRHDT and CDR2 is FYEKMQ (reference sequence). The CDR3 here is CASSIGQGRSDTQYF. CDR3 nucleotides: TGTGCCAGCAGCATCGGACAGGGGAGATCAGATACGCAGTATTTT.